At least ten counts were recorded for the clone carrying this T cell receptor (beta chain). This sample is drawn from a study of Graves' ophthalmopathy and Graves' hyperthyroidism. Study as a whole: Prior to any treatment, peripheral blood was collected at the time of initial diagnosis.

The junction had 7 bases not matched to a gene; V was cut back by 2 bases and J by 5 bases. The CDR3 runs to 14 residues. CDR1 GTSNPN and CDR2 SVGIG come from the germline V gene (reference sequence). No progression to ophthalmopathy over 18 months defined stable hyperthyroidism. Enrolled hyperthyroidism patients had a new diagnosis, a duration under 2 months, and an age of 18 to 65. RNA transcripts yielded amplified TCR beta CDR3 regions. An initial RT-PCR round employing HTBI primers preceded a second-round multiplex PCR. TCRdb reanalysed the multiplex PCR reads using MiXCR and keeps one entry per CDR3 protein. The data show 400,000 to 500,000 distinct CDR3 sequences, under 25% seen once.

The TCR comes from a woman aged 18-29 years with stable Graves' hyperthyroidism. The V and J genes are TRBV30 and TRBJ1-1, with TRBD1 identical over 8 bases. The sequenced sample was peripheral blood. The CDR3 DNA sequence: TGTGCCTGGAGTTCAGGACAGGGAAAGACTGAAGCTTTCTTT. This encodes CAWSSGQGKTEAFF.